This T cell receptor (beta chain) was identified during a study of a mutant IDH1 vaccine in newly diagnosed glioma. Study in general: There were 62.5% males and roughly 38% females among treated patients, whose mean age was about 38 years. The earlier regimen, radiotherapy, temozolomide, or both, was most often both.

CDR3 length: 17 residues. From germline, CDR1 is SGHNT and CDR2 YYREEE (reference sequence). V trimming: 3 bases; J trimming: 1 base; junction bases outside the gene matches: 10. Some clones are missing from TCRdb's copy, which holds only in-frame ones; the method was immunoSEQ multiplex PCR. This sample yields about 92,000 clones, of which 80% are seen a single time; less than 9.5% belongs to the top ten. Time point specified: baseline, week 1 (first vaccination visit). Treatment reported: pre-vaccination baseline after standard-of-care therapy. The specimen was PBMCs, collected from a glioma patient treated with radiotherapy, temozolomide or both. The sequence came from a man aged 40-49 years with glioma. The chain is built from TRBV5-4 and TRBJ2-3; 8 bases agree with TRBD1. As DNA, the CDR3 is TGTGCCAGCAGCTCGTCGGACAGGGTAGAGGGCACAGATACGCAGTATTTT. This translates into CASSSSDRVEGTDTQYF.